These 15 T cell receptor beta chains originate from one sample sequenced in a study of vaccination and CD4 T cells after COVID-19. Antigens for these TCRs are unknown. An Oncomine TCR Beta short-read assay was used to sequence the DNA from cultured CD4+ T cells. From the PCR reads, TCRdb called clonotypes with MiXCR, one entry per CDR3 protein. The sample holds about 11,000 distinct CDR3 sequences, approximately 73% seen once. Stated treatment: roughly nine-day PBMC culture with coronavirus spike peptide pools or control peptides (ViraFEST assay). Sequenced material: CD4+ T cells from blood, cultured in vitro. The receptors were gathered from a human donor who had recovered from COVID-19.

J is TRBJ1-2 and V is TRBV7-9; no reliable D call. The CDR3 loop spans 15 amino acids. Trimming pared 3 bases from V and 7 bases from J, leaving 18 bases between. Germline-derived CDR1 and CDR2 are SEHNR and FQNEAQ (reference sequence). As DNA, the CDR3 is TGTGCCAGCAGCTTGAACCGAGGTGGTGTGAGTGGCTACACCTTC. Residues: CASSLNRGGVSGYTF.

V gene TRBV25-1 combines with J gene TRBJ1-5; 9 nucleotides line up with TRBD1. The CDR3 has 13 amino acids. Germline values: CDR1 MGHDK, CDR2 SYGVNS. V dropped 6 bases and J dropped 7; count of bases not matched to a gene: 4. The CDR3 loop reads CASRQGAGQPQHF. CDR3 in DNA: TGTGCCAGCAGACAGGGGGCTGGGCAGCCCCAGCATTTT.

V is TRBV4-3 and J is TRBJ1-1, with no clear D. V lost 4 bases and J 0 bases, leaving 9 bases between the germline ends. This CDR3 spans 14 amino acids. Per germline, CDR1 LGHNA and CDR2 YSLEER. This chain's CDR3 is CASSPHPVNTEAFF. CDR3 nucleotide sequence: TGCGCCAGCAGCCCTCACCCAGTGAACACTGAAGCTTTCTTT.

This chain connects TRBV20-1 to TRBJ2-7; no clear D gene. Trimming removed 0 bases from V and 3 bases from J, with 9 bases in between. Germline CDR1 reads DFQATT; CDR2 reads SNEGSKA (reference sequence). The CDR3 runs 13 residues. CDR3 bases: TGCAGTGCTAGAGAGCCGGCGTTCTACGAGCAGTACTTC. Protein sequence: CSAREPAFYEQYF.

The rearrangement links TRBV7-6 to TRBJ1-3; D perhaps matches TRBD1 (5 bases). V was clipped by 1 base and J by 4 bases, with 11 bases between them. The CDR3 has 15 amino acids. The germline CDR1 and CDR2 sequences are SGHVS and FNYEAQ. This chain's CDR3 is CASSLGDSYGNTIYF. CDR3 nucleotide sequence: TGTGCCAGCAGCTTAGGAGACAGCTACGGAAACACCATATATTTT.

With respect to this clonotype: This CDR3 fails to terminate in the conserved phenylalanine or tryptophan, so it likely reflects a read error. This chain uses TRBV20-1 with TRBJ2-5; D is ambiguous. Germline V gene lookup returns CDR1 DFQATT and CDR2 SNEGSKA (reference sequence). V shed 0 bases and J shed 5 bases, with 7 bases lying between them. The CDR3 loop spans 12 amino acids. The CDR3 sequence: CSARDLSETQYL. The CDR3 nucleotides are TGCAGTGCTAGAGATCTATCGGAGACCCAGTACCTC.

The rearrangement joins TRBV7-6 to TRBJ2-7, with 7 bases aligning to TRBD1. Per the germline V gene, CDR1 is SGHVS and CDR2 is FNYEAQ. Trimming took 5 bases from V and 3 from J; bases not matched to a gene: 10. CDR3 length: 15 amino acids. The CDR3 nucleotides are TGTGCCAGCAGCCCAAATCCCGGGACAGACTACGAGCAGTACTTC. This encodes CASSPNPGTDYEQYF.

This sequence joins TRBV20-1 and TRBJ1-1; D gene ambiguous. Germline V gene data show CDR1 as DFQATT and CDR2 as SNEGSKA (reference sequence). Trimming removed 3 bases from V and 6 bases from J, with 20 bases in between. CDR3 size: 15 residues. The CDR3 coding sequence is TGCAGTGCTAGTGATGACAATCGCGGCGGAGCTGAAGCTTTCTTT. The encoded protein is CSASDDNRGGAEAFF.

V usage is TRBV7-2 and J usage is TRBJ1-5; no clear D. Per germline, CDR1 SGHTA and CDR2 FQGNSA. The V gene lost 6 bases and the J gene lost 6 bases, with 9 bases spanning the gap. The CDR3 consists of 12 residues. The CDR3 protein is CASSHPGQPQHF. In nucleotides, the CDR3 is TGTGCCAGCAGTCATCCTGGTCAGCCCCAGCATTTT.

V and J are TRBV6-5 and TRBJ2-2, with D possibly TRBD2 on 6 matching bases. This CDR3 comprises 16 residues. Trimming cost V 2 bases and J 1 base, with 11 bases left between them. The germline CDR1 and CDR2 sequences are MNHEY and SVGAGI. The CDR3 region has the DNA TGTGCCAGCAGTTACGGAGCTAGCGTGAACACCGGGGAGCTGTTTTTT. It translates to CASSYGASVNTGELFF.

This clonotype was counted between two and nine times. The chain joins TRBV4-3 to TRBJ2-4, with D perhaps TRBD2 (6 bases). Between the trimmed V and J ends, which lost 0 bases and 8 bases, there was a span of 14 bases. CDR3 length equals 15 residues. In germline, CDR1 is LGHNA, CDR2 YSLEER. Here the CDR3 reads CASSQEPTSMDIQYF. CDR3 nucleotides: TGCGCCAGCAGCCAAGAGCCCACTAGCATGGACATTCAGTACTTC.

The genes are TRBV11-2 and TRBJ1-1; D is ambiguous. This CDR3 comprises 14 residues. Per germline, CDR1 SGHAT and CDR2 FQNNGV. The V and J ends lost 7 bases and 10 bases respectively, with 22 bases between them. The CDR3: CASNSYEGILGAFF. The CDR3 nucleotides are TGTGCCAGCAACTCCTACGAGGGAATTCTTGGAGCTTTCTTT.

The chain's CDR3 is CASSEQGQANYGYTF. The CDR3 DNA reads as TGTGCCAGCAGTGAACAGGGACAGGCTAACTATGGCTACACCTTC. This chain links TRBV6-1 with TRBJ1-2; 8 nucleotides agree with TRBD1. The CDR3 covers 15 residues. V shed 2 bases, J shed 0 bases, and the junction held 2 bases outside the gene matches. Germline V gene sequence: CDR1 MNHNS, CDR2 SASEGT.

The chain has TRBV20-1 and TRBJ1-3; D gene ambiguous. Between the trimmed V and J ends, which lost 5 bases and 2 bases, there was a span of 13 bases. From germline, CDR1 is DFQATT and CDR2 SNEGSKA (reference sequence). CDR3 length: 14 amino acids. The CDR3, as DNA: TGCAGTGCTCCTCTCAGAGATACTGGAAACACCATATATTTT. This codes for CSAPLRDTGNTIYF.

The rearrangement links TRBV6-4 to TRBJ2-2; D remains unclear. The CDR3 consists of 14 residues. Between the trimmed V and J ends, which lost 5 bases and 5 bases, there was a span of 12 bases. Germline V gene data show CDR1 as MRHNA and CDR2 as SNTAGT. The CDR3 nucleotides read TGTGCCAGCAGTCCGACCGGAGAAACCGGGGAGCTGTTTTTT. It yields the protein CASSPTGETGELFF.